These 15 T cell receptor beta chains came from one sample sequenced in a study of blood T cell repertoires in COVID-19. Method: immunoSEQ multiplex PCR; TCRdb's copy keeps in-frame clones and lacks some. The data show about 290,000 clones, approximately 89% seen once. Material for sequencing was peripheral blood. The receptor source for this set is a woman aged 25 to 45 with COVID-19, enrolled during active disease.

V usage is TRBV28 and J usage is TRBJ1-5, with 9 bases identical to TRBD1. V was pared by 4 bases and J by 6 bases, with 7 bases of the junction left unmatched. The CDR3 has 15 amino acids. Germline V gives CDR1 MDHEN, CDR2 SYDVKM. The CDR3 sequence is CASSYQGQGTQPQHF. For the CDR3, the DNA is TGTGCCAGCAGTTACCAAGGACAGGGGACTCAGCCCCAGCATTTT.

This sequence joins TRBV6-5 and TRBJ2-2; D may be TRBD1 (6 bases). The CDR3 is 13 amino acids. Deletions cut 5 bases from V and 5 bases from J, with 9 bases between. Germline V CDR1 and CDR2: MNHEY, SVGAGI. DNA of the CDR3: TGTGCCAGCAGTCTCAGGGGAACCGGGGAGCTGTTTTTT. It encodes CASSLRGTGELFF.

The chain carries TRBV9 and TRBJ2-1, with a possible D match to TRBD1 (6 bases). The length of the CDR3 is 14 residues. V lost 1 base and J lost 4, with 9 bases in between. Per the germline V gene, CDR1 is SGDLS and CDR2 is YYNGEE. DNA of the CDR3: TGTGCCAGCAGCGTACAGGGGCCTTACAATGAGCAGTTCTTC. Protein sequence: CASSVQGPYNEQFF.

The J gene is TRBJ1-1, the V gene TRBV2; tentative D call: TRBD1 (6 bases). Germline lookup yields CDR1 SNHLY and CDR2 FYNNEI. CDR3 length: 15 residues. V was clipped by 7 bases and J by 9 bases, with 24 bases between them. The CDR3 sequence: CASKLATGGPPKAFF. The CDR3 region has the DNA TGTGCCAGCAAATTAGCCACCGGGGGGCCTCCCAAAGCTTTCTTT.

The chain has TRBV5-1 and TRBJ1-2, with D tentatively TRBD1 (5 bases). V was pared by 0 bases and J by 4 bases, with 19 bases between. This CDR3 region has 17 residues. Germline CDR1 reads SGHRS; CDR2 reads YFSETQ. The CDR3 region is CASSLGRVGARTYGYTF. CDR3 DNA: TGCGCCAGCAGCTTGGGCAGGGTAGGGGCGAGAACCTATGGCTACACCTTC.

The V and J genes are TRBV18 and TRBJ1-3; possible D gene TRBD1, 6 bases. CDR1 and CDR2 (germline): KGHSH, LQKENI. The CDR3 loop spans 17 amino acids. Trimming stripped 6 bases from V and 0 bases from J, with 18 bases between. The DNA for the CDR3 is TGTGCCAGCTCTAGACAAACAGGGCCCAGCTCTGGAAACACCATATATTTT. Its translation: CASSRQTGPSSGNTIYF.

The V call is TRBV7-9, the J call TRBJ2-7; D unresolved. Germline CDR1 and CDR2: SEHNR and FQNEAQ (reference sequence). Trimming cost V 1 base and J 0 bases, with 7 bases left between them. This CDR3 contains 14 residues. The CDR3 protein is CASSLGPGSYEQYF. The CDR3, as DNA: TGTGCCAGCAGCTTAGGTCCAGGCTCCTACGAGCAGTACTTC.

This chain uses TRBV2 with TRBJ1-4; D not certain. This CDR3 is 12 amino acids long. The germline V gene encodes CDR1 SNHLY and CDR2 FYNNEI. The germline V and J ends were trimmed by 6 bases and 11 bases, with 13 bases remaining between them. CDR3 protein: CASSSRRGKLFF. CDR3 bases: TGTGCCAGCAGCTCCCGACGGGGTAAACTGTTTTTT.

The gene calls are TRBV2 and TRBJ1-5, with a weak D call TRBD1 (5 bases). Germline V gene sequence: CDR1 SNHLY, CDR2 FYNNEI. CDR3 length equals 15 residues. Trimming cost V 8 bases and J 1 base, with 15 bases left between them. CDR3: CASGAERTSNQPQHF. CDR3 nucleotide sequence: TGTGCCAGCGGGGCAGAAAGAACGAGCAATCAGCCCCAGCATTTT.

CDR3 DNA sequence: TGTGCCTGGAGTTTGGGGGCAATTAACACCGGGGAGCTGTTTTTT. This translates into CAWSLGAINTGELFF. V gene TRBV30 combines with J gene TRBJ2-2; tentative D call: TRBD1 (6 bases). The CDR3 runs to 15 residues. Germline assignment: CDR1 GTSNPN and CDR2 SVGIG (reference sequence). V lost 2 bases, J lost 2 bases, and 12 bases lay in between. Variable domain in full (rest from reference TRBV30 and TRBJ2-2): SQTIHQWPATLVQPVGSPLSLECTVEGTSNPNLYWYRQAAGRGLQLLFYSVGIGQISSEVPQNLSASRPQDRQFILSSKKLLLSDSGFYLCAWSLGAINTGELFFGEGSRLTVL.

This rearrangement joins TRBV4-1 to TRBJ1-6; 7 bases fit TRBD1. CDR1 is MGHRA and CDR2 is YSYEKL in the germline V gene. The CDR3 is made up of 14 amino acids. With 6 bases clipped from V and 9 bases from J, the junction kept 8 bases outside the gene matches. CDR3 protein: CASSQRQGGSPLHF. In DNA form, the CDR3 reads TGCGCCAGCAGTCAGAGACAGGGAGGTTCACCCCTCCACTTT.

The gene calls are TRBV4-1 and TRBJ2-7; TRBD2 matches 13 bases. V trimming: 3 bases; J trimming: 4 bases; junction bases outside the gene matches: 6. Germline-derived CDR1 and CDR2 are MGHRA and YSYEKL. This CDR3 is 16 amino acids long. The CDR3 DNA sequence: TGCGCCAGCAGCCATCCGGGACTAGCGGGGACGTACGAGCAGTACTTC. It encodes CASSHPGLAGTYEQYF.

The genes are TRBV10-2 and TRBJ2-3; maybe TRBD1 (7 bases). The V gene's germline CDR1 is WSHSY and CDR2 SAAADI. CDR3 length: 16 amino acids. Trimming left V 7 bases short and J 0 bases short, with 17 bases between. The CDR3 nucleotides read TGCGCCAGCACCGGGGGAAAGGGGGCTAGCACAGATACGCAGTATTTT. This encodes CASTGGKGASTDTQYF.

This sequence joins TRBV7-2 and TRBJ2-1; 11 nucleotides align to TRBD2. CDR1 is SGHTA, CDR2 FQGNSA, per germline. The trim removed 4 bases at V and 4 bases at J, leaving 3 bases unmatched. CDR3 length: 15 residues. As DNA, the CDR3 is TGTGCCAGCAGCTCCTTAGCGGGGGGGTACAATGAGCAGTTCTTC. This codes for CASSSLAGGYNEQFF.

Points on this clone: The junction departs from the called germline gene at one end, perhaps through a read error. The chain recombines TRBV5-8 with TRBJ1-3, with 9 bases fitting TRBD1. Germline assignment: CDR1 SGHTS and CDR2 YDEGEE. This CDR3 spans 17 amino acids. CDR3 DNA sequence: TGTGCCAGCAGCTTGGCCGTTATCCGGGACAGGGAGAGGGTCGCGGATTTT. It yields the protein CASSLAVIRDRERVADF.